Shown below are 21 T cell receptor beta chains from a single sample sequenced in a study of blood T cells in healthy people across ages. Next came a second PCR, run for about 6 to 11 cycles, which used a sample-barcoded 5' primer along with a J-beta primer mix. Via MiXCR, TCRdb re-called the 5' RACE reads, giving one row per CDR3 protein. The profile shows some 1.6 million distinct CDR3 sequences, 30% to 40% of them singletons. Material: blood. All receptors derive from a young woman in good health.

There are many counts of this clonotype. The chain carries TRBV20-1 and TRBJ2-3, with 10 nucleotides matching TRBD2. The germline V gene has CDR1 DFQATT and CDR2 SNEGSKA (reference sequence). This CDR3 has 18 residues. V shed 0 bases and J 3 bases; nucleotides not matched to a gene: 12. CDR3 protein: CSARDLALLAGPTDTQYF. CDR3 nucleotides: TGCAGTGCTAGAGATCTGGCATTACTAGCGGGGCCAACAGATACGCAGTATTTT.

The gene calls are TRBV14 and TRBJ1-1, with D unclear. Per the germline V gene, CDR1 is SGHDN and CDR2 is FVKESK. The V gene lost 1 base and the J gene lost 4 bases, with 13 bases spanning the gap. The CDR3 sequence is 15 residues long. The CDR3: CASSQGVGWGTEAFF. Written as DNA, the CDR3 is TGTGCCAGCAGCCAAGGAGTGGGCTGGGGCACTGAAGCTTTCTTT.

This clonotype was counted only a few times. V gene TRBV14 combines with J gene TRBJ2-1; TRBD2 matches at 16 bases. From germline, CDR1 is SGHDN and CDR2 FVKESK. This CDR3 has 16 amino acids. The V gene end was trimmed by 2 bases and the J gene end by 7 bases; junction bases not matched to a gene: 2. CDR3 sequence: CASSQSGLAGGNEQFF. CDR3 coding DNA: TGTGCCAGCAGCCAATCGGGACTAGCGGGGGGGAATGAGCAGTTCTTC.

The chain carries TRBV20-1 and TRBJ2-1; 9 positions agree with TRBD2. V dropped 0 bases and J dropped 7; count of bases not matched to a gene: 7. This CDR3 has 15 amino acids. Germline lookup yields CDR1 DFQATT and CDR2 SNEGSKA (reference sequence). CDR3 nucleotides: TGCAGTGCTAGAGAGGGAGAAAGCGGGAGGAATGAGCAGTTCTTC. This sequence encodes CSAREGESGRNEQFF.

V and J are TRBV4-1 and TRBJ2-7; no definite D call. The length of the CDR3 is 13 residues. Germline CDR1 is MGHRA and CDR2 is YSYEKL. Between the trimmed V and J ends, which lost 1 base and 4 bases, there was a span of 8 bases. The CDR3 loop is CASSQGPGYEQYF. The CDR3 region has the DNA TGCGCCAGCAGCCAAGGCCCAGGATACGAGCAGTACTTC.

In regard to this clonotype: Relative to the germline gene, one junction end is altered; a read error may explain this. The chain uses TRBV20-1 and TRBJ2-7; 7 bases match TRBD2. Matching the DNA end better, TRBJ2-4 makes the J call doubtful. Germline CDR1 DFQATT, CDR2 SNEGSKA (reference sequence). This CDR3 is 12 amino acids long. The CDR3: CRARAAGDIQYF. For the CDR3, the DNA is TGCAGGGCTAGAGCGGCGGGGGACATTCAGTACTTC.

This clonotype came up a few times. The chain uses TRBV7-3 and TRBJ1-2; D is possibly TRBD1 (5 bases). The germline V gene encodes CDR1 SGHTA and CDR2 FQGTGA. The CDR3 is 15 amino acids. V lost 5 bases, J lost 8 bases, and 21 bases lay in between. The CDR3 loop is CASSPHGGGIGGYTF. In DNA, the CDR3 is TGTGCCAGCAGCCCGCACGGGGGGGGAATCGGGGGCTACACCTTC.

This clonotype came up a few times. The genes are TRBV20-1 and TRBJ2-1; no clear D gene. From germline, CDR1 is DFQATT and CDR2 SNEGSKA (reference sequence). V was pared by 7 bases and J by 7 bases, with 23 bases between. The CDR3 has 15 amino acids. In DNA form, the CDR3 reads TGCAGTGGCCAGCCCCTGGGGATTCCCCTTAATGAGCAGTTCTTC. As protein: CSGQPLGIPLNEQFF.

This clonotype has a handful of counts. This chain connects TRBV2 to TRBJ2-1, with TRBD1 as a possible D gene (5 bases). Germline values: CDR1 SNHLY, CDR2 FYNNEI. V gave up 1 base and J gave up 13 bases, with 11 bases separating them. CDR3 length: 12 amino acids. The CDR3 loop is CASSEGGSLQFF. The CDR3, as DNA: TGTGCCAGCAGTGAAGGGGGCAGTCTACAGTTCTTC.

This clonotype has a count of ten or more. CDR3 residues: CSVATDYGNEQFF. The CDR3 region has the DNA TGCAGCGTTGCTACTGACTATGGAAATGAGCAGTTCTTC. The rearrangement joins TRBV29-1 to TRBJ2-1; tentatively, D is TRBD2 (5 bases). CDR1 is SQVTM, CDR2 ANQGSEA, per germline. This CDR3 comprises 13 residues. V lost 4 bases to trimming and J lost 7 bases, with 14 bases between them.

The CDR3 DNA is TGTGCCAGCAGCTTAGTGCCAGCGGCTGGAAACACCATATATTTT. Amino acid sequence: CASSLVPAAGNTIYF. The chain links TRBV7-9 to TRBJ1-3; D is undetermined. The germline V gene encodes CDR1 SEHNR and CDR2 FQNEAQ (reference sequence). The CDR3 sequence is 15 residues long. Trimming left V 1 base short and J 2 bases short, with 9 bases between. Full variable domain (remainder filled in from reference TRBV7-9 and TRBJ1-3): DTGVSQNPRHKITKRGQNVTFRCDPISEHNRLYWYRQTLGQGPEFLTYFQNEAQLEKSRLLSDRFSAERPKGSFSTLEIQRTEQGDSAMYLCASSLVPAAGNTIYFGEGSWLTVV.

This chain links TRBV20-1 with TRBJ2-3; D is possibly TRBD2 (6 bases). CDR3 length: 15 residues. Germline V gives CDR1 DFQATT, CDR2 SNEGSKA (reference sequence). Between the trimmed V and J ends, which lost 0 bases and 5 bases, there was a span of 15 bases. CDR3 amino acids: CSARDPTGERDTQYF. The CDR3 region has the DNA TGCAGTGCTAGAGATCCCACGGGAGAAAGAGATACGCAGTATTTT.

The V gene is TRBV6-1, the J gene TRBJ1-6, with D unresolved. The CDR3 totals 17 residues. With 3 bases removed from V and 0 bases from J, the gap between germline ends came to 12 bases. Germline V CDR1 and CDR2: MNHNS, SASEGT. The CDR3: CASSEKPISSYNSPLHF. The CDR3 bases are TGTGCCAGCAGTGAGAAACCCATTAGCTCCTATAATTCACCCCTCCACTTT.

The chain carries TRBV20-1 and TRBJ2-3; D is possibly TRBD2 (6 bases). Trimming left V 6 bases short and J 2 bases short, with 24 bases between. Germline-derived CDR1 and CDR2 are DFQATT and SNEGSKA (reference sequence). CDR3 size: 17 residues. CDR3 sequence: CSAISYVSGSFTDTQYF. CDR3 coding DNA: TGCAGTGCAATATCCTATGTCAGCGGGTCGTTCACAGATACGCAGTATTTT.

The chain links TRBV7-9 to TRBJ1-1; 8 bases are shared with TRBD1. With 0 bases clipped from V and 1 base from J, the junction kept 7 bases outside the gene matches. The CDR3 loop spans 17 amino acids. Germline loops: CDR1 SEHNR, CDR2 FQNEAQ (reference sequence). In nucleotides, the CDR3 is TGTGCCAGCAGCTTAGCCAGGGGGCTCACCCCGAACACTGAAGCTTTCTTT. Amino acids: CASSLARGLTPNTEAFF.

J is TRBJ2-5 and V is TRBV7-2; 9 positions match TRBD1. Germline V CDR1 and CDR2: SGHTA, FQGNSA. The CDR3 has 15 amino acids. Trimming at V came to 4 bases and at J to 3 bases, leaving 6 bases not matched to a gene. In DNA form, the CDR3 reads TGTGCCAGCAGCTGGCAGGGACAGGGTGAAGAGACCCAGTACTTC. Translating gives CASSWQGQGEETQYF.

DNA of the CDR3: TGTGCCAGCAGTTACGTGGCGGGAAACTACAATGAGCAGTTCTTC. Its translation: CASSYVAGNYNEQFF. V and J are TRBV6-5 and TRBJ2-1, with D tentatively TRBD2 (6 bases). Trimming cost V 2 bases and J 3 bases, with 11 bases left between them. The CDR3 has 15 amino acids. Germline V lookup: CDR1 MNHEY, CDR2 SVGAGI.

The count of this clonotype is one. The chain combines TRBV6-6 with TRBJ1-5; D not resolved. Trimming removed 0 bases at V and 0 bases at J, with 9 bases between. This CDR3 spans 16 amino acids. CDR1 and CDR2 from the germline V gene are MNHNY and SVGAGI (reference sequence). For the CDR3, the DNA is TGTGCCAGCAGTTACTCGAGCGGTAATAGCAATCAGCCCCAGCATTTT. Protein: CASSYSSGNSNQPQHF.

The genes are TRBV12-3 or TRBV12-4 and TRBJ1-4; D is uncertain. Trimming shortened V by 7 bases and J by 0 bases, and 12 bases separated the two germline ends. The CDR3 loop spans 15 amino acids. The CDR3, as DNA: TGTGCCAGCACTCTTGGGAGGACAACTAATGAAAAACTGTTTTTT. Translation gives CASTLGRTTNEKLFF.

The gene calls are TRBV28 and TRBJ2-7; the match to TRBD2 covers 7 bases. The CDR3 is 15 amino acids. J gave up 0 bases and V 5 bases, and 7 bases lay outside the gene matches. The germline V gene has CDR1 MDHEN and CDR2 SYDVKM. CDR3 loop: CASSLPLAFSYEQYF. CDR3 nucleotide sequence: TGTGCCAGCAGTCTACCACTAGCGTTCTCCTACGAGCAGTACTTC.

The rearrangement links TRBV24-1 to TRBJ1-5; 8 nucleotides match TRBD1. Germline CDR1 KGHDR, CDR2 SFDVKD. This CDR3 spans 15 amino acids. V dropped 3 bases and J dropped 2; count of bases not matched to a gene: 2. The CDR3 region has the DNA TGTGCCACCAGTGATCCGGACAGGGGCAATCAGCCCCAGCATTTT. Translating gives CATSDPDRGNQPQHF.